Below are 2 T cell receptor beta chains sequenced from a single sample in a study of T cells in Graves' hyperthyroidism and ophthalmopathy. RNA transcripts were the template for amplifying TCR beta CDR3 regions. The HTBI set primed first-round TCR CDR3 RT-PCR. TCRdb recomputed calls from the multiplex PCR reads with MiXCR, one row per CDR3 protein. The sample carries around 300,000 distinct CDR3 sequences, approximately 26% recorded once. Material for sequencing was blood. All receptors derive from a man aged 40-49 years with Graves' hyperthyroidism that later progressed to Graves' ophthalmopathy.

The rearrangement links TRBV28 to TRBJ2-7; D possibly corresponds to TRBD2 (6 bases). This CDR3 comprises 15 residues. CDR1 and CDR2 (germline): MDHEN, SYDVKM. V was pared by 3 bases and J by 3 bases, with 15 bases between. The CDR3, as DNA: TGTGCCAGCAGTTTTGGAGGGAGGTTATTCTACGAGCAGTACTTC. Protein product: CASSFGGRLFYEQYF.

This clonotype was counted many times. V and J are TRBV11-2 and TRBJ2-5; 8 nucleotides align to TRBD2. With V trimmed by 8 bases and J by 5 bases, 16 bases remained unmatched. The CDR3 has 16 amino acids. Germline V CDR1 and CDR2: SGHAT, FQNNGV. As DNA, the CDR3 is TGTGCCAGCCAACCGACTAGCGCCAAAATATTCGAGACCCAGTACTTC. The encoded protein is CASQPTSAKIFETQYF.